The 29 T cell receptor beta chains below all came from one sample that was sequenced in a study of chemoradiotherapy in HPV16-positive cancers. Sequencing was performed with immunoSEQ multiplex PCR; in TCRdb, only in-frame clones are kept and a portion is missing. Of about 24,000 clones in the sample, roughly 90% were seen once. The material was blood, obtained from a patient who underwent chemoradiotherapy. These receptors all come from a human donor with HPV-associated anogenital cancer.

This rearrangement joins TRBV5-1 to TRBJ2-3; 8 nucleotides match TRBD2. Germline V gene sequence: CDR1 SGHRS, CDR2 YFSETQ. Trimming removed 3 bases from V and 5 bases from J; junction bases left unmatched: 8. This CDR3 comprises 15 residues. The CDR3 region is CASSSTGGAGDTQYF. The CDR3 coding sequence is TGCGCCAGCAGCTCCACCGGGGGGGCGGGAGATACGCAGTATTTT.

The J gene is TRBJ1-2, the V gene TRBV10-3; the D is unclear. CDR3 length: 16 amino acids. Germline V gene sequence: CDR1 ENHRY, CDR2 SYGVKD. Trimming shortened V by 4 bases and J by 7 bases, and 22 bases separated the two germline ends. The CDR3, as DNA: TGTGCCATCAGTGCCCCATCCAGACTCACGGAGGGTGGCTACACCTTC. Its protein is CAISAPSRLTEGGYTF.

The chain joins TRBV18 to TRBJ1-2; D uncertain. Trimming left V 3 bases short and J 4 bases short, with 12 bases between. This CDR3 contains 14 residues. The germline V gene has CDR1 KGHSH and CDR2 LQKENI. Here the CDR3 DNA reads TGTGCCAGCTCACCCCCAGGATCCGTCTATGGCTACACCTTC. It specifies CASSPPGSVYGYTF.

The chain carries TRBV2 and TRBJ1-1; D unresolved. Germline assignment: CDR1 SNHLY and CDR2 FYNNEI. This CDR3 is built from 12 residues. The V and J ends lost 2 bases and 6 bases respectively, with 7 bases between them. CDR3 in amino acids: CASSELSPEAFF. As DNA, the CDR3 is TGTGCCAGCAGTGAATTAAGCCCTGAAGCTTTCTTT.

Only one count was recorded for this clone. This sequence joins TRBV7-2 and TRBJ1-3, with 8 nucleotides matching TRBD1. This CDR3 has 16 residues. The germline gives CDR1 SGHTA, CDR2 FQGNSA. V shed 3 bases, J shed 3 bases, and the junction held 7 bases outside the gene matches. The CDR3 region has the DNA TGTGCCAGCAGCTTCAACCAGGGGGCTGGTGGAAACACCATATATTTT. It codes for CASSFNQGAGGNTIYF. The complete variable domain, with remaining parts taken from reference TRBV7-2 and TRBJ1-3, reads GAGVSQSPSNKVTEKGKDVELRCDPISGHTALYWYRQSLGQGLEFLIYFQGNSAPDKSGLPSDRFSAERTGGSVSTLTIQRTQQEDSAVYLCASSFNQGAGGNTIYFGEGSWLTVV.

This clone was seen a single time. The rearrangement uses TRBV6-5 and TRBJ2-3; D is uncertain. The CDR3 has 14 residues. V lost 0 bases and J 7 bases, leaving 11 bases between the germline ends. CDR1 MNHEY and CDR2 SVGAGI come from the germline V gene. The CDR3 coding sequence is TGTGCCAGCAGTTACTCGCTCGGATACAATACGCAGTATTTT. Translated, it gives CASSYSLGYNTQYF.

This sequence joins TRBV5-1 and TRBJ2-2, with 7 bases matching TRBD1. J gave up 6 bases and V 4 bases, and 6 bases lay outside the gene matches. CDR3 length equals 14 residues. Germline CDR1 SGHRS, CDR2 YFSETQ. Here the CDR3 reads CASSLQGRAGELFF. For the CDR3, the DNA is TGCGCCAGCAGCCTACAGGGGAGAGCCGGGGAGCTGTTTTTT.

This chain uses TRBV7-9 with TRBJ1-5; no clear D. Per the germline V gene, CDR1 is SEHNR and CDR2 is FQNEAQ (reference sequence). Trimming stripped 1 base from V and 0 bases from J, with 7 bases between. The CDR3 sequence is 15 residues long. The CDR3 DNA reads TGTGCCAGCAGCTTAGGCCAGGATAGCAATCAGCCCCAGCATTTT. Amino acids: CASSLGQDSNQPQHF. Filled out from reference TRBV7-9 and TRBJ1-5, the complete variable domain reads DTGVSQNPRHKITKRGQNVTFRCDPISEHNRLYWYRQTLGQGPEFLTYFQNEAQLEKSRLLSDRFSAERPKGSFSTLEIQRTEQGDSAMYLCASSLGQDSNQPQHFGDGTRLSIL.

The chain carries TRBV7-2 and TRBJ2-7; 7 positions match TRBD1. The V gene's germline CDR1 is SGHTA and CDR2 FQGNSA. The CDR3 runs 16 residues. V was clipped by 5 bases and J by 9 bases; unmatched bases: 19. The CDR3 sequence: CASSRQRTGKLRGQYF. The CDR3 bases are TGTGCCAGCAGCCGACAAAGGACAGGAAAACTACGAGGGCAGTACTTC.

The CDR3 is CASSYGGTDTQYF. Written as DNA, the CDR3 is TGTGCCAGCAGTTACGGGGGGACAGATACGCAGTATTTT. The rearrangement uses TRBV6-5 and TRBJ2-3; D possibly corresponds to TRBD2 (6 bases). The CDR3 has 13 residues. The V gene lost 2 bases and the J gene lost 3 bases, with 6 bases spanning the gap. The germline V gene has CDR1 MNHEY and CDR2 SVGAGI.

The chain recombines TRBV7-4 with TRBJ2-7; possibly TRBD1 for D (5 bases). The CDR3 totals 15 residues. Trimming cost V 8 bases and J 1 base, with 18 bases left between them. The germline V gene encodes CDR1 SGHVT and CDR2 SQSDAQ. CDR3 DNA: TGTGCCAGCCCTTTATATTCTGACAGATCCTACGAGCAGTACTTC. As protein: CASPLYSDRSYEQYF. The full variable domain, its missing parts supplied by reference TRBV7-4 and TRBJ2-7, is GAGVSQSPRYKVAKRGRDVALRCDSISGHVTLYWYRQTLGQGSEVLTYSQSDAQRDKSGRPSGRFSAERPERSVSTLKIQRTEQGDSAVYLCASPLYSDRSYEQYFGPGTRLTVT.

The chain combines TRBV18 with TRBJ2-3, with 9 positions matching TRBD1. Per the germline V gene, CDR1 is KGHSH and CDR2 is LQKENI. The CDR3 is made up of 14 amino acids. J gave up 4 bases and V 5 bases, and 4 bases lay outside the gene matches. The CDR3 DNA reads TGTGCCAGCTCAGACAGGACAGGGGCAGATACGCAGTATTTT. Encoded protein: CASSDRTGADTQYF. Supplemented by reference TRBV18 and TRBJ2-3, the full variable domain reads NAGVMQNPRHLVRRRGQEARLRCSPMKGHSHVYWYRQLPEEGLKFMVYLQKENIIDESGMPKERFSAEFPKEGPSILRIQQVVRGDSAAYFCASSDRTGADTQYFGPGTRLTVL.

This chain links TRBV5-6 with TRBJ2-3, with 10 bases identical to TRBD1. The germline V gene encodes CDR1 SGHDT and CDR2 YYEEEE. CDR3 length: 15 residues. Germline trimming cut 3 bases from V and 2 bases from J; bases unmatched to any gene: 3. CDR3 residues: CASSYGTGDTDTQYF. The CDR3, as DNA: TGTGCCAGCAGCTACGGGACAGGGGACACAGATACGCAGTATTTT.

The genes are TRBV5-1 and TRBJ1-1; perhaps TRBD1 as D (5 bases). Trimming left V 4 bases short and J 5 bases short, with 12 bases between. This CDR3 spans 13 amino acids. Germline V lookup: CDR1 SGHRS, CDR2 YFSETQ. In nucleotides, the CDR3 is TGCGCCAGCAGCCCCGTGGGGGATACTGAAGCTTTCTTT. Translating it yields CASSPVGDTEAFF.

The rearrangement joins TRBV5-4 to TRBJ2-1; a weak D match, TRBD2 (5 bases). Germline-derived CDR1 and CDR2 are SGHNT and YYREEE (reference sequence). This CDR3 is 13 amino acids long. With 4 bases removed from V and 7 bases from J, the gap between germline ends came to 12 bases. Here the CDR3 reads CASSPQSGNEQFF. CDR3 bases: TGTGCCAGCAGCCCCCAAAGCGGAAATGAGCAGTTCTTC.

Concerning this clone: Its ends do not fully match the called genes, so a read error is possible. The same CDR3 can be traced to other DNA sequences in this sample. V usage is TRBV6-1 and J usage is TRBJ2-7; 10 bases are a match to TRBD2. Germline-derived CDR1 and CDR2 are MNHNS and SASEGT. There are 14 residues in the CDR3. The CDR3 protein is CASGGLAQAYEQYF. For the CDR3, the DNA is TGTGCCAGCGGGGGACTAGCGCAAGCCTACGAACAGTACTTC.

V gene TRBV15 combines with J gene TRBJ2-7; D is unclear. The CDR3 contains 17 residues. V dropped 0 bases and J dropped 2 bases, with 17 bases sitting between them. Germline V gene lookup returns CDR1 LNHNV and CDR2 YYDKDF (reference sequence). In nucleotides, the CDR3 is TGTGCCACCAGCAGAGATTCCAAAGAGGTCTTAGCCTACGAGCAGTACTTC. Amino acids: CATSRDSKEVLAYEQYF. Full variable domain (rest looked up from reference TRBV15 and TRBJ2-7): DAMVIQNPRYQVTQFGKPVTLSCSQTLNHNVMYWYQQKSSQAPKLLFHYYDKDFNNEADTPDNFQSRRPNTSFCFLDIRSPGLGDTAMYLCATSRDSKEVLAYEQYFGPGTRLTVT.

This clone was seen a few times. The gene calls are TRBV10-1 and TRBJ1-6, with TRBD1 identical over 8 bases. Germline values: CDR1 WNHNN, CDR2 SYGVQD (reference sequence). Germline trimming cut 6 bases from V and 9 bases from J; bases unmatched to any gene: 4. The CDR3 has 13 amino acids. CDR3 protein: CASSPGGASPLHF. For the CDR3, the DNA is TGCGCCAGCAGCCCAGGGGGCGCTTCACCCCTCCACTTT.

The CDR3 is CASRDTGISYEQYF. The CDR3 bases are TGTGCCAGCAGGGATACAGGGATTTCCTACGAGCAGTACTTC. The genes are TRBV6-1 and TRBJ2-7, with D possibly being TRBD1 (6 bases). Trimming removed 6 bases from V and 1 base from J, with 13 bases in between. Per germline, CDR1 MNHNS and CDR2 SASEGT. The CDR3 runs 14 residues.

This clone was counted once. The chain couples TRBV12-5 to TRBJ2-7; 9 bases align to TRBD1. Germline V CDR1 and CDR2: LGHNT, FRNRAP. This CDR3 spans 18 amino acids. J gave up 3 bases and V 2 bases, and 14 bases lay outside the gene matches. The CDR3 DNA sequence: TGTGCTAGTGGTTTGTACGGGAAGCCGGGACAGGGTTACTACGAGCAGTACTTC. Translation: CASGLYGKPGQGYYEQYF.

The gene calls are TRBV4-3 and TRBJ1-3, with TRBD1 matching over 9 bases. CDR3 length: 16 residues. CDR1 is LGHNA and CDR2 is YSLEER in the germline V gene. V lost 2 bases, J lost 4 bases, and 6 bases stayed unmatched. CDR3 DNA: TGCGCCAGCAGCCAAACGACAGGGACAGGGGGAAACACCATATATTTT. Its translation: CASSQTTGTGGNTIYF.

As to this clone: Germline and junction disagree at one end, which may indicate a read error. The CDR3 coding sequence is TGTGCTAGCAGCTCGGGGTCTTCCTACGAGCAGTACTTC. Amino acid sequence: CASSSGSSYEQYF. This sequence joins TRBV7-7 and TRBJ2-7, with D tentatively TRBD2 (5 bases). Germline V gene sequence: CDR1 SSHAT, CDR2 FNYEAQ (reference sequence). The CDR3 covers 13 residues.

The genes are TRBV7-9 and TRBJ2-2, with 8 nucleotides matching TRBD2. With 0 bases clipped from V and 1 base from J, the junction kept 10 bases outside the gene matches. Germline V gives CDR1 SEHNR, CDR2 FQNEAQ (reference sequence). CDR3 size: 19 residues. The CDR3 region has the DNA TGTGCCAGCAGCTTAGCCCCCGGGGCGGGGGGCCTGAACACCGGGGAGCTGTTTTTT. Translation: CASSLAPGAGGLNTGELFF.

This sequence joins TRBV6-5 and TRBJ1-1; TRBD1 might be the D (5 bases). The germline V and J ends were trimmed by 2 bases and 6 bases, with 10 bases remaining between them. CDR1 is MNHEY and CDR2 is SVGAGI in the germline V gene. The CDR3 has 13 residues. The CDR3: CASSYGGRPEAFF. The CDR3 DNA follows: TGTGCCAGCAGTTACGGGGGACGGCCTGAAGCTTTCTTT.

The rearrangement joins TRBV4-3 to TRBJ1-1, with 7 bases matching TRBD1. After removal of 1 base from V and 0 bases from J, the junction contained 2 bases not matched to a gene. From germline, CDR1 is LGHNA and CDR2 YSLEER. This CDR3 has 15 amino acids. This CDR3 is CASSQGQGMNTEAFF. The CDR3, as DNA: TGCGCCAGCAGCCAAGGACAGGGCATGAACACTGAAGCTTTCTTT.

CDR3: CASSQKVGTYGYTF. Here the CDR3 DNA reads TGCGCCAGCAGCCAAAAAGTCGGGACCTATGGCTACACCTTC. The chain is built from TRBV4-3 and TRBJ1-2, with D perhaps TRBD1 (5 bases). Between the trimmed V and J ends, which lost 2 bases and 4 bases, there was a span of 11 bases. Per germline, CDR1 LGHNA and CDR2 YSLEER. CDR3 length equals 14 residues.

The rearrangement uses TRBV7-2 and TRBJ2-4; weak D call: TRBD1 (5 bases). The CDR3 loop spans 14 amino acids. The V and J ends lost 3 bases and 6 bases respectively, with 12 bases between them. Germline CDR1 is SGHTA and CDR2 is FQGNSA. The CDR3 region has the DNA TGTGCCAGCAGCTTTCTGGTTCAGGGAAACATTCAGTACTTC. This codes for CASSFLVQGNIQYF.

The rearrangement links TRBV21-1 to TRBJ2-7; whether TRBD2, the table's D call, matches the DNA was not checked. TRBV21-1 is a listed pseudogene. The CDR3 has 14 amino acids. The CDR3 DNA sequence: TGTGCCAGCGACTCCGAGTGGAAGTCCGACGAGCAGTACTTC. Translated: CASDSEWKSDEQYF.

V is TRBV11-3 and J is TRBJ2-5, with 9 positions matching TRBD1. V lost 5 bases and J lost 2; bases outside the gene matches: 9. The CDR3 loop spans 16 amino acids. The V gene's germline CDR1 is SGHNT and CDR2 YENEEA. CDR3 sequence reads: CASSKGQGVGQETQYF. In DNA form, the CDR3 reads TGTGCCAGCAGCAAGGGACAGGGAGTGGGACAAGAGACCCAGTACTTC.